This T cell receptor beta chain was captured in a study of untreated major depressive disorder. Sequencing used immunoSEQ multiplex PCR; TCRdb keeps in-frame clones, though not all of them. Of more than 15,000 clones in the sample, around 90% were seen once. For sex, age, current smoking status and body mass index, every depressed patient had a pairwise-matched non-depressed control. Major depressive disorder by DSM-IV, Hamilton depression score of at least 18. Around 29 ml of blood was drawn into EDTA tubes. Thawed PBMCs underwent magnetic negative selection for CD4+ T cells. The clonotype comes from a woman between 40 and 55 years old with major depressive disorder. The specimen was CD4+ T cells from PBMCs.

CDR3 nucleotide sequence: TGTGCCAGCAGCCCAGGTGGTAGGGAGGGTCAGCCCCAGCATTTT. Protein sequence: CASSPGGREGQPQHF. The rearrangement uses TRBV7-2 and TRBJ1-5, with D unclear. CDR3 length: 15 amino acids. Germline values: CDR1 SGHTA, CDR2 FQGNSA. Deletions cut 5 bases from V and 6 bases from J, with 17 bases between.